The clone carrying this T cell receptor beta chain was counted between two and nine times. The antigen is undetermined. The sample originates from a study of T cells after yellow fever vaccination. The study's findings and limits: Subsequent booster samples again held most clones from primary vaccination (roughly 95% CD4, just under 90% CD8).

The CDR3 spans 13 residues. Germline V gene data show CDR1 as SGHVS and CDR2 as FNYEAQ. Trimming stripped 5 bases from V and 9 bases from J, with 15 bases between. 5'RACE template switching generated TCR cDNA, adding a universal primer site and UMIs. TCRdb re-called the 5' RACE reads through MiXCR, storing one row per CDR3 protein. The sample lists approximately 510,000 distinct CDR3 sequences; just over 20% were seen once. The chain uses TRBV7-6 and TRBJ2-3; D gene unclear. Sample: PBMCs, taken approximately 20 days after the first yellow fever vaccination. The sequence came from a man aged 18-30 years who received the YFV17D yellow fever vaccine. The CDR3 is CASSPSAVGTQYF. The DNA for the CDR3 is TGTGCCAGCAGCCCTTCGGCTGTCGGAACGCAGTATTTT. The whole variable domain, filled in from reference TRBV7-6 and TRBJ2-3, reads GAGVSQSPRYKVTKRGQDVALRCDPISGHVSLYWYRQALGQGPEFLTYFNYEAQQDKSGLPNDRFSAERPEGSISTLTIQRTEQRDSAMYRCASSPSAVGTQYFGPGTRLTVL.